The rows below give T cell receptor beta chains drawn from one sample of a study of CD8 T cells in ankylosing spondylitis. TCRdb passed the 5' RACE reads through MiXCR, listing each CDR3 protein once. The data contain under 250,000 distinct CDR3 sequences, around 10% of them singletons. The sequenced sample was blood, either unsorted or a sorted T cell fraction (not recorded which). The receptors derive from a male donor with ankylosing spondylitis or in good health (not recorded which). Each CDR3 is given with its conserved first and last residue. D genes are given only for firm matches.

v_call	d_call	j_call	cdr3_aa
TRBV3-1	.	TRBJ1-3	CASSRNSPTGTGNTIYF
TRBV6-1	.	TRBJ1-2	CASSPRGLANYGYTF
TRBV12-3/TRBV12-4	.	TRBJ2-5	CASSLGVGETQYF
TRBV5-1	.	TRBJ2-7	CASSLEEGYEQYF
TRBV12-3/TRBV12-4	.	TRBJ1-1	CASSSMGGQGEAFF
TRBV6-1	TRBD1	TRBJ1-4	CASSGQGAGEKLFF
TRBV5-1	.	TRBJ1-3	CASSDDSYSGNTIYF
TRBV12-3/TRBV12-4	TRBD1	TRBJ2-3	CASSPPRGQGDTDTQYF
TRBV20-1	TRBD1	TRBJ2-7	CSARPKGQGPFTYEQYF
TRBV20-1	TRBD2	TRBJ2-5	CSAHRGGTETQYF
TRBV25-1	.	TRBJ1-1	CASSEFGGTEAFF
TRBV6-5	.	TRBJ1-2	CASSYRQAYGYTF
TRBV28	TRBD1	TRBJ1-6	CASSPRDSFSPLHF
TRBV6-4	TRBD1	TRBJ2-3	CASSDSGQGSDTQYF
TRBV12-3/TRBV12-4	TRBD1	TRBJ1-2	CASSPWTGGYGYTF
TRBV7-9	.	TRBJ2-3	CASSLLVDTQYF
TRBV29-1	.	TRBJ1-1	CSVADIGRNTEAFF
TRBV5-6	.	TRBJ1-4	CASSAGPSAEKLFF
TRBV5-4	.	TRBJ2-1	CASSLDPGASYNEQFF
TRBV7-3	TRBD2	TRBJ2-2	CASSTGLRTGELFF
TRBV3-1	.	TRBJ2-5	CASSQGYSQETQYF
TRBV28	TRBD1	TRBJ2-7	CASIPRGLASPEQYF
TRBV7-3	.	TRBJ1-1	CASSLFAGENTEAFF
TRBV7-3	.	TRBJ2-3	CASSLWGSTDTQYF
TRBV28	TRBD1	TRBJ2-2	CASYQLGTANTGELFF
TRBV28	.	TRBJ1-1	CASSFGYLEAFF
TRBV20-1	TRBD2	TRBJ2-1	CSASAGLAVSYNEQFF
TRBV3-1	TRBD2	TRBJ2-1	CATSPRDYSMDEQFF
TRBV20-1	TRBD2	TRBJ2-2	CSARSQGREGTGELFF
TRBV5-1	.	TRBJ1-6	CASSPWGRGRNSPLHF
TRBV20-1	.	TRBJ2-5	CSARFGETQYF
TRBV7-9	.	TRBJ2-7	CASSFTPHEQYF
TRBV5-1	.	TRBJ2-4	CASSPIITGPAIQYF
TRBV3-1	.	TRBJ2-1	CASSQEAASYNEQFF
TRBV5-1	.	TRBJ2-1	CASSLWGQGNEQFF
TRBV5-1	.	TRBJ1-1	CASSLGPQGIGAEAFF
TRBV15	TRBD2	TRBJ2-3	CATSSRTSGTDTQYF
TRBV21-1	.	TRBJ2-1	CASSKVPSGRYNEQFF
TRBV6-1	.	TRBJ2-1	CASRLQFTGNEQFF
TRBV29-1	.	TRBJ2-7	CSVEGRSYEQYF
TRBV6-5	TRBD2	TRBJ2-3	CASSHRLAGGGDTQYF
TRBV20-1	TRBD2	TRBJ2-1	CSATPGTRLYEQFF
TRBV20-1	TRBD2	TRBJ2-3	CSARAAGGFLRTDTQYF